This TCR beta chain comes out of a study of blood T cell repertoires in COVID-19. Study summary: PBMCs, B-cell-depleted T cells, or T cells were the source of the cDNA or gDNA that made up the material.

Method: immunoSEQ multiplex PCR; TCRdb's copy keeps in-frame clones and lacks some. The table lists 450,000 or so clones, roughly 91% of them singletons. The participants were between 18 and 89 years old and came from some 23 US areas. Participant-reported clinical history was the basis for cohort assignment. All recovered Cohort 3 donors got two negative PCRs, got clearance, or saw symptom resolution. CDR1 and CDR2 from the germline V gene are LGHDT and YNNKEL (reference sequence). Trimming removed 4 bases at V and 7 bases at J, with 16 bases between. The CDR3 has 14 residues. This TCR came from a man aged 18 to 30 who had recovered from COVID-19. The chain links TRBV3-1 (or the pseudogene TRBV3-2) to TRBJ1-2; a possible D gene is TRBD1 (6 bases). Source material: PBMCs or T cells enriched from blood (not recorded which). For the CDR3, the DNA is TGTGCCAGCAGCCCCTCAGGGGCAGGGTTTGGCTACACCTTC. It specifies CASSPSGAGFGYTF.